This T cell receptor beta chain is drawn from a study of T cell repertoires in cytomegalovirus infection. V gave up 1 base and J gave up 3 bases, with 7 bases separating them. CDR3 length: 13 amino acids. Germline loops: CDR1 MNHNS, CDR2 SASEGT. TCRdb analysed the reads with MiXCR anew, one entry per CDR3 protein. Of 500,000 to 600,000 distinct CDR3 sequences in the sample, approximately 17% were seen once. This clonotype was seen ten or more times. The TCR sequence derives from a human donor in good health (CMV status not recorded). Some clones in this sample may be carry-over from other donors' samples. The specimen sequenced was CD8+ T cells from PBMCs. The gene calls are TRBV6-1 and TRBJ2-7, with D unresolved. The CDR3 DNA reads TGTGCCAGCAGTGAAGGGTTGTACTACGAGCAGTACTTC. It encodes CASSEGLYYEQYF.